This is a list of T cell receptor beta chains from one sample in a study of cytomegalovirus exposure and HLA in healthy donors. Sequenced by immunoSEQ multiplex PCR; TCRdb stores in-frame clones only, minus some. The data hold about 150,000 clones, with about 89% observed a single time. Sequencing was done on a sample of PBMCs. These receptors were taken from a woman between 18 and 29 years old in good health and CMV-seropositive. CDR3s include the opening cysteine and the closing phenylalanine or tryptophan. The D gene is left open where the match is weak. For some rows the clone size is stated as once, few or many, or as a class when expanded; others skip it.

>16|TRBD1|TRBJ2-3|.|TRBV2
TGTGCCAGCAGTCACCCCCGGGACAGGGGTACAGATACGCAGTATTTT
CASSHPRDRGTDTQYF
>14|TRBD2|TRBJ2-7|.|TRBV11-2
TGTGCCAGCACCCCGGGACTAGCTTTCGACGAGCAGTACTTC
CASTPGLAFDEQYF
>13|.|TRBJ1-5|once|TRBV19
TGTGCCAGTAGTATCAGGGGTGGACAGCCCCAGCATTTT
CASSIRGGQPQHF
>15|TRBD2|TRBJ2-7|once|TRBV7-9
TGTGCCAGCAGCTTAGCGGGGACTAGCTTCGACGAGCAGTACTTC
CASSLAGTSFDEQYF
>14|.|TRBJ1-3|.|TRBV19
TGTGCCAGTAGTATGCGGGGCTCTGGAAACACCATATATTTT
CASSMRGSGNTIYF
>14|.|TRBJ1-2|.|TRBV11-2
TGTGCCAGCAGCTTAGTACGGGGGGACTATGGCTACACCTTC
CASSLVRGDYGYTF
>12|.|TRBJ1-1|few|TRBV19
TGTGCCAGTAGACAGAAGAACACTGAAGCTTTCTTT
CASRQKNTEAFF
>16|TRBD2|TRBJ2-1|.|TRBV2
TGTGCCAGGGAAGGCGGGAGGGCCGCGAGGTACAATGAGCAGTTCTTC
CAREGGRAARYNEQFF
>14|.|TRBJ1-1|.|TRBV11-3
TGTGCCAGCAGCTTAGGACAGGCGAACACTGAAGCTTTCTTT
CASSLGQANTEAFF
>20|TRBD1|TRBJ1-2|.|TRBV5-1
TGCGCCAGCAGCTTGGTCCCAAGAGGGGGCGTGGGAGGTTTTAACTATGGCTACACCTTC
CASSLVPRGGVGGFNYGYTF
>14|TRBD2|TRBJ2-7|.|TRBV2
TGTGCCAGCAGTGTGCCTAGCGGCACCTACGAGCAGTACTTC
CASSVPSGTYEQYF
>11|.|TRBJ2-1|.|TRBV19
TGTGCCAGTACCCATGACAATGAGCAGTTCTTC
CASTHDNEQFF
>14|TRBD2|TRBJ2-6|.|TRBV2
TGTGCCAGCAGGCTAGCGGGCGGGGCCAACGTCCTGACTTTC
CASRLAGGANVLTF
>15|TRBD1|TRBJ2-1|.|TRBV10-3
TGTGCCATCAGTGAGTCCCGGACAGGGGCCAATGAGCAGTTCTTC
CAISESRTGANEQFF
>13|TRBD1|TRBJ1-1|.|TRBV6-6
TGTGCCGCAAAACAGGGGATTGGGACTGAAGCTTTCTTT
CAAKQGIGTEAFF
>15|TRBD2|TRBJ2-2|.|TRBV25-1
TGTGCCAGCTCCTTAGCGGGATTTAACACCGGGGAGCTGTTTTTT
CASSLAGFNTGELFF
>18|.|TRBJ1-5|.|TRBV7-8
TGTGCCAGCAGCTTAAAGTCTCTAGGCGCAGGGAATTATCAGCCCCAGCATTTT
CASSLKSLGAGNYQPQHF
>15|TRBD1|TRBJ2-7|.|TRBV4-1
TGCGCCAGCAGCCGAAGGACAGGGGGAGGCGACGAGCAGTACTTC
CASSRRTGGGDEQYF
>14|.|TRBJ1-4|once|TRBV5-1
TGCGCCAGCAGCTTGGGACAGCAAGGGGAAAAACTGTTTTTT
CASSLGQQGEKLFF
>17|.|TRBJ2-1|.|TRBV27
TGTGCCAGCAGTGGGGGGTTGCGATTAAGCTCCTACAATGAGCAGTTCTTC
CASSGGLRLSSYNEQFF
>19|TRBD1|TRBJ2-4|.|TRBV7-8
TGTGCCAGCAGCTCCTTGGGACAGGGCCTTCCTTTAGCCAAAAACATTCAGTACTTC
CASSSLGQGLPLAKNIQYF
>19|.|TRBJ2-6|.|TRBV28
TGTGCCAGCAGTTTAGAGGACGGACAGCCCAGCTCTGGGGCCAACGTCCTGACTTTC
CASSLEDGQPSSGANVLTF
>15|TRBD1|TRBJ1-5|.|TRBV12-5
TGTGCTAGTGGCGTGGACAGGGGTGACAATCAGCCCCAGCATTTT
CASGVDRGDNQPQHF
>14|TRBD1|TRBJ1-1|few|TRBV27
TGTGCCAGCAGTTTCCAGGGGGTGGGCACTGAAGCTTTCTTT
CASSFQGVGTEAFF
>14|.|TRBJ2-2|.|TRBV9
TGTGCCAGCAAGGAGGGACCAAACACCGGGGAGCTGTTTTTT
CASKEGPNTGELFF
>16|TRBD2|TRBJ2-7|.|TRBV5-1
TGCGCCAGCAGCCAGGGAAGGACTAGCAATCAGGGCGAGCAGTACTTC
CASSQGRTSNQGEQYF
>14|TRBD1|TRBJ1-1|.|TRBV14
TGTGCCAGCAGCCCTAACAGGGGGAACACTGAAGCTTTCTTT
CASSPNRGNTEAFF
>14|.|TRBJ1-1|.|TRBV7-2
TGTGCCAGCAGCCCCAACAGGGTGCACACTGAAGCTTTCTTT
CASSPNRVHTEAFF
>15|.|TRBJ2-5|.|TRBV9
TGTGCCAGCAGCGTAGCTGCAGGGCCGAAAGAGACCCAGTACTTC
CASSVAAGPKETQYF
>13|.|TRBJ2-5|.|TRBV7-6
TGTGCCAGCAGCTCACGGACAGAAGAGACCCAGTACTTC
CASSSRTEETQYF
>16|TRBD1|TRBJ2-1|.|TRBV5-5
TGTGCCAGCAGCTACTCCCCCGGGACAGCCTACAATGAGCAGTTCTTC
CASSYSPGTAYNEQFF
>16|TRBD2|TRBJ2-7|.|TRBV28
TGTGCCAGCAGTCTCCGGACTAGCGGTCCTCCCTACGAGCAGTACTTC
CASSLRTSGPPYEQYF
>15|.|TRBJ2-1|.|TRBV5-1
TGCGCCAGCAGCTTAGACATCACGGCCCACAATGAGCAGTTCTTC
CASSLDITAHNEQFF
>16|TRBD1|TRBJ2-7|.|TRBV4-1
TGCGCCAGCAGCCAAGCCCCGGGACAGGGGGCCTACGAGCAGTACTTC
CASSQAPGQGAYEQYF
>15|.|TRBJ2-5|.|TRBV11-3
TGTGCCAGCAGCTCTTATACTAGCTTCCAAGAGACCCAGTACTTC
CASSSYTSFQETQYF
>12|.|TRBJ2-7|.|TRBV6-5
TGTGCCAGCAGTTCGGCGGGTCACGAGCAGTACTTC
CASSSAGHEQYF
>17|TRBD2|TRBJ2-1|.|TRBV7-2
TGTGCCAGCAGCTTCGTACGGGGGGGTACTAGCGCCAATGAGCAGTTCTTC
CASSFVRGGTSANEQFF
>12|TRBD2|TRBJ2-7|few|TRBV6-6
TGTGCCAGCTTAACGGGAGGAAACGAGCAGTACTTC
CASLTGGNEQYF
>14|TRBD1|TRBJ2-1|.|TRBV5-1
TGCGCCAGCCGCCCCACAGGGGGCTTGAATGAGCAGTTCTTC
CASRPTGGLNEQFF
>13|.|TRBJ1-2|.|TRBV5-4
TGTGCCAGCAGCTTGGGGCCAGTTTCTGGCTACACCTTC
CASSLGPVSGYTF
>12|.|TRBJ2-7|.|TRBV5-6
TGTGCCAGCAGCTTTCTAACGTACGAGCAGTACTTC
CASSFLTYEQYF
>15|.|TRBJ1-2|.|TRBV14
TGTGCCAGCAGCCAAGCGGGGTCTAGGAACTATGGCTACACCTTC
CASSQAGSRNYGYTF
>14|.|TRBJ1-2|.|TRBV28
TGTGCCAGCAGTCCCGAGGACTCTTACGGCGGCTACACCTTC
CASSPEDSYGGYTF
>14|TRBD2|TRBJ2-3|.|TRBV28
TGTGCCAGCCTTAGCGGGAGTCTAGCAGATACGCAGTATTTT
CASLSGSLADTQYF
>17|TRBD1|TRBJ2-7|.|TRBV28
TGTGCCACCCTCCTCTCCACAGGGGGCGGCCTCTCGAGTGAGCAGTACTTC
CATLLSTGGGLSSEQYF
>15|TRBD2|TRBJ2-1|.|TRBV5-1
TGCGCCAGCAGCCGGGGACTAGCGGGAGTCGCCGAGCAGTTCTTC
CASSRGLAGVAEQFF
>16|.|TRBJ2-3|once|TRBV15
TGTGCCACCAGCCACTTCCTGTCGGGGGGCCTAGATACGCAGTATTTT
CATSHFLSGGLDTQYF
>14|TRBD1|TRBJ1-2|.|TRBV18
TGTGCCAGCTCACCTCCGGGACAGGGCTACGGCTACACCTTC
CASSPPGQGYGYTF
>14|.|TRBJ1-5|.|TRBV6-5
TGTGCCAGCAGTTACTCGAGTGGGGCTCAGCCCCAGCATTTT
CASSYSSGAQPQHF
>14|.|TRBJ2-7|.|TRBV7-2
TGTGCCAGCAGCTTAGTCACAGGGGAGGAGGAGCAGTACTTC
CASSLVTGEEEQYF